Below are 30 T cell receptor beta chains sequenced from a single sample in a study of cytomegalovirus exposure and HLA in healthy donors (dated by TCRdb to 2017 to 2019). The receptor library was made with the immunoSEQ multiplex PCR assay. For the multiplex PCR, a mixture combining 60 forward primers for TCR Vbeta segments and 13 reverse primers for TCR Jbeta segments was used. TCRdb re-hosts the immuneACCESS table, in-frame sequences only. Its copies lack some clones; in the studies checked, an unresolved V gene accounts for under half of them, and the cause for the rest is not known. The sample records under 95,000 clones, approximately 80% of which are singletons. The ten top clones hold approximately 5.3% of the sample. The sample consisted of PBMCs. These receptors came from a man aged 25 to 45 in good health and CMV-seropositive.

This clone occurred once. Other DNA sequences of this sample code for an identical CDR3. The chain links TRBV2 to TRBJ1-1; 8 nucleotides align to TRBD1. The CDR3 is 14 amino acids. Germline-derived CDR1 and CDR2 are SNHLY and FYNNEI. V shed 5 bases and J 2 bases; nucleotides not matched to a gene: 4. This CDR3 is CASSKTGDNTEAFF. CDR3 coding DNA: TGTGCCAGCAGTAAGACAGGGGATAACACTGAAGCTTTCTTT.

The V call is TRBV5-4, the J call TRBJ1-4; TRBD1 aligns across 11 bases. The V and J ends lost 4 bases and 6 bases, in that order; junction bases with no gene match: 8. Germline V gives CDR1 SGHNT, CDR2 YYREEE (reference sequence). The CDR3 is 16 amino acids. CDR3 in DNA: TGTGCCAGCAGCACCTGGACAGGGGGCTACGATGAAAAACTGTTTTTT. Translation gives CASSTWTGGYDEKLFF.

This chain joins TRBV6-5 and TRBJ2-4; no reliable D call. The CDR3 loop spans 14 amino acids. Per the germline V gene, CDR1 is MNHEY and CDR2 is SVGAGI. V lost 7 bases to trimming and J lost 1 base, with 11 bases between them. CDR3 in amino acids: CASTPYGAKNIQYF. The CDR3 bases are TGTGCCAGCACCCCATACGGGGCCAAAAACATTCAGTACTTC.

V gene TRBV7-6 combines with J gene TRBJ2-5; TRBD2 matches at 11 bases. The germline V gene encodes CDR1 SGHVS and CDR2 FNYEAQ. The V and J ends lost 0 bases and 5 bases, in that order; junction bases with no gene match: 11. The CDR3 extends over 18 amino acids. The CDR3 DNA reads TGTGCCAGCAGCTTAGCGACCCTAGCGGGAGGTTCGGGCGAGACCCAGTACTTC. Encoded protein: CASSLATLAGGSGETQYF.

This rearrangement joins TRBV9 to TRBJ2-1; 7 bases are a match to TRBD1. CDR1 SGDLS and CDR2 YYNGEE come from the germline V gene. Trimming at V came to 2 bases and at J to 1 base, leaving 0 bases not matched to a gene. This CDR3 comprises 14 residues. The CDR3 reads CASSVGQSYNEQFF. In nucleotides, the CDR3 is TGTGCCAGCAGCGTGGGACAGTCCTACAATGAGCAGTTCTTC.

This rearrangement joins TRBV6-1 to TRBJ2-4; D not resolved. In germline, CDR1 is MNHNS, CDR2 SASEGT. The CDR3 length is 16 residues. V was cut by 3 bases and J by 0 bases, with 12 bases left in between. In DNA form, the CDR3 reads TGTGCCAGCAGTGAGCCCGATACTGCAGCCAAAAACATTCAGTACTTC. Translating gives CASSEPDTAAKNIQYF.

This chain's CDR3 is CASSAGQGGAEKLFF. The CDR3 DNA follows: TGCGCCAGCAGCGCCGGACAGGGAGGGGCTGAAAAACTGTTTTTT. The chain carries TRBV5-1 and TRBJ1-4; 8 nucleotides agree with TRBD1. The CDR3 contains 15 residues. Germline CDR1 and CDR2: SGHRS and YFSETQ. The ends lost 4 bases at V and 7 bases at J; junction bases unmatched: 9.

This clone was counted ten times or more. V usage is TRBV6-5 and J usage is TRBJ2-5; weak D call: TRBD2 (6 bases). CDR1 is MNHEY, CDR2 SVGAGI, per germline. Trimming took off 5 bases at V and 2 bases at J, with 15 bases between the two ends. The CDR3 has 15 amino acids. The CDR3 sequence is CASSPIRDFQETQYF. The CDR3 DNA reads TGTGCCAGCAGTCCGATAAGGGACTTTCAAGAGACCCAGTACTTC.

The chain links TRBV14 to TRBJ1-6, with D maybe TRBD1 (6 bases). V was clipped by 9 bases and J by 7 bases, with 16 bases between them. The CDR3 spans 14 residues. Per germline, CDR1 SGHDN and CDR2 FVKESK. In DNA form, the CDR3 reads TGTGCCAGTAGGGGGGGCGTAGACAATTCACCCCTCCACTTT. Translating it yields CASRGGVDNSPLHF.

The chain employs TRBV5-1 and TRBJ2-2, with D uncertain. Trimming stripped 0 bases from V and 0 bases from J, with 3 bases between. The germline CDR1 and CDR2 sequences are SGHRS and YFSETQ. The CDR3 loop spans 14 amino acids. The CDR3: CASSLDSNTGELFF. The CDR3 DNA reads TGCGCCAGCAGCTTGGACTCGAACACCGGGGAGCTGTTTTTT.

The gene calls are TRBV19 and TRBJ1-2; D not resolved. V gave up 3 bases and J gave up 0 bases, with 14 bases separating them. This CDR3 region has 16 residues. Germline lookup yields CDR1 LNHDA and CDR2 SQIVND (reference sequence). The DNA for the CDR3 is TGTGCCAGTAGTATCCCGCGGGAGAAAGCTAACTATGGCTACACCTTC. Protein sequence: CASSIPREKANYGYTF.

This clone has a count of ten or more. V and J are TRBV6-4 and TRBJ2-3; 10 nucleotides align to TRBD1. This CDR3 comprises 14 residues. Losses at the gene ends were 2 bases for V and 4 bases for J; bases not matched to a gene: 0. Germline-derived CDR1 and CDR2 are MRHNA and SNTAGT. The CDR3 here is CASSDGTGADTQYF. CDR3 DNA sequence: TGTGCCAGCAGTGACGGGACAGGGGCAGATACGCAGTATTTT.

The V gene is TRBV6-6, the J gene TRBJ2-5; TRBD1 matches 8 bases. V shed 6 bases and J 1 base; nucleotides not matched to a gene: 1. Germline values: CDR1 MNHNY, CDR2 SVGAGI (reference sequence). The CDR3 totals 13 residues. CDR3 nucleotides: TGTGCCAGCAGGGACAGGGCCCAAGAGACCCAGTACTTC. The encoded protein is CASRDRAQETQYF.

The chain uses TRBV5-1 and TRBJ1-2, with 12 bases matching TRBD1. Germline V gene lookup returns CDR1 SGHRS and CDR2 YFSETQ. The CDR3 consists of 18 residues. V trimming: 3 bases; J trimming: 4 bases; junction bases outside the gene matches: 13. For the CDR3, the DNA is TGCGCCAGCAGCTCCTCCGGGACAGGGGGCGCCATGGCCTATGGCTACACCTTC. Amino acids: CASSSSGTGGAMAYGYTF. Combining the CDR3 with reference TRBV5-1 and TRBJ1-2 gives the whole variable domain KAGVTQTPRYLIKTRGQQVTLSCSPISGHRSVSWYQQTPGQGLQFLFEYFSETQRNKGNFPGRFSGRQFSNSRSEMNVSTLELGDSALYLCASSSSGTGGAMAYGYTFGSGTRLTVV.

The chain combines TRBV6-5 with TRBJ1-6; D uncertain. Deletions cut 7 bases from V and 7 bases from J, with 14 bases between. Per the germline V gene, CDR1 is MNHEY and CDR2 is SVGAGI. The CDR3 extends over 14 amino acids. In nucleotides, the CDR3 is TGTGCCAGCACCCCGCTAGCGAGGAATTCACCCCTCCACTTT. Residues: CASTPLARNSPLHF.

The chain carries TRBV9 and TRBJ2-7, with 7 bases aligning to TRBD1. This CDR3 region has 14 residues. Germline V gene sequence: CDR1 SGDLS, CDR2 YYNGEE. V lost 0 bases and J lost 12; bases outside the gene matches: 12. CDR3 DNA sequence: TGTGCCAGCAGCGTAGGGAGACAGGGACCTAACAGGTACGTC. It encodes CASSVGRQGPNRYV.

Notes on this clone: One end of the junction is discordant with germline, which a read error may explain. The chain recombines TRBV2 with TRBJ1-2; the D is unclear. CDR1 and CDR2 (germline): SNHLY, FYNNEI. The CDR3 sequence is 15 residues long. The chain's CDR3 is CASSEGGGPDYGYTF. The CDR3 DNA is TGTGCCAGCAGCGAAGGCGGAGGACCTGACTATGGCTACACCTTC.

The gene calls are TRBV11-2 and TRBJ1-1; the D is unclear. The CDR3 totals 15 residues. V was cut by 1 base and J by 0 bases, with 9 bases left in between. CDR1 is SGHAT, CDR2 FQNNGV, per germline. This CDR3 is CASSLVRGMNTEAFF. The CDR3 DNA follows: TGTGCCAGCAGCTTAGTGCGGGGTATGAACACTGAAGCTTTCTTT. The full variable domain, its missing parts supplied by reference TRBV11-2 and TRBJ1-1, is EAGVAQSPRYKIIEKRQSVAFWCNPISGHATLYWYQQILGQGPKLLIQFQNNGVVDDSQLPKDRFSAERLKGVDSTLKIQPAKLEDSAVYLCASSLVRGMNTEAFFGQGTRLTVV.

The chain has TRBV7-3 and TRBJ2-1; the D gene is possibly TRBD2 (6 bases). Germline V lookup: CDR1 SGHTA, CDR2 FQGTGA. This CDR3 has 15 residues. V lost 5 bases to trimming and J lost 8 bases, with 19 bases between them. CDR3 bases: TGTGCCAGCAGCCCGGGGGATGGCTATCGACATGAGCAGTTCTTC. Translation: CASSPGDGYRHEQFF.

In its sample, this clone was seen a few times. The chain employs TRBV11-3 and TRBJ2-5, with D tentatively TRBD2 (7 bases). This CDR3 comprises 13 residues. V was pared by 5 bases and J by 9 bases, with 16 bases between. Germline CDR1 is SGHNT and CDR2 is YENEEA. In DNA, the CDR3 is TGTGCCAGCAGCCACAGGGCCCGGGGGGCCCAGTACTTC. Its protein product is CASSHRARGAQYF.

In nucleotides, the CDR3 is TGTGCCAGCAGTGAAGCGGGCAGGGTAGGGACTGAAGCTTTCTTT. Protein sequence: CASSEAGRVGTEAFF. This rearrangement joins TRBV2 to TRBJ1-1, with D perhaps matching TRBD1 (5 bases). The germline V gene has CDR1 SNHLY and CDR2 FYNNEI. V lost 0 bases to trimming and J lost 5 bases, with 13 bases between them. The CDR3 is 15 amino acids.

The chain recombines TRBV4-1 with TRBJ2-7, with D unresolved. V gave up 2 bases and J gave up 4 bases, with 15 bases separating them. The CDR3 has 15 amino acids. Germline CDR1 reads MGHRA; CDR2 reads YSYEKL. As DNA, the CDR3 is TGCGCCAGCAGCCAACTTCCAAACAGCCCTTACGAGCAGTACTTC. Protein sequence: CASSQLPNSPYEQYF.

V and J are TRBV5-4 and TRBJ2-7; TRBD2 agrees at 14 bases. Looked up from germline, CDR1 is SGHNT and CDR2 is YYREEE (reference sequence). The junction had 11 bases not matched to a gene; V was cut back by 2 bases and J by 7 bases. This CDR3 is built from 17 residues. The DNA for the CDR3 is TGTGCCAGCAGCTTAGGGCCCGGGACTAGCGGGAGCTGGGAGCAGTACTTC. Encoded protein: CASSLGPGTSGSWEQYF.

In DNA, the CDR3 is TGTGCCAGCTCACCACCTAGCGGGAGTATGGGCGAGCAGTACTTC. Translation gives CASSPPSGSMGEQYF. The rearrangement uses TRBV18 and TRBJ2-7, with 9 bases identical to TRBD2. Per germline, CDR1 KGHSH and CDR2 LQKENI. The CDR3 is 15 amino acids. The V gene end was trimmed by 0 bases and the J gene end by 6 bases; junction bases not matched to a gene: 6.

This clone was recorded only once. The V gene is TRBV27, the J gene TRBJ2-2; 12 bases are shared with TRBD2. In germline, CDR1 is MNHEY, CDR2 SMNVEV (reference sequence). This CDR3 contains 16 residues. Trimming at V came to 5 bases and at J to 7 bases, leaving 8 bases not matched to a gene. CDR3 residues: CASSLYQTSGSGELFF. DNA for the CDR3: TGTGCCAGCAGTCTATACCAGACTAGCGGGAGCGGGGAGCTGTTTTTT.

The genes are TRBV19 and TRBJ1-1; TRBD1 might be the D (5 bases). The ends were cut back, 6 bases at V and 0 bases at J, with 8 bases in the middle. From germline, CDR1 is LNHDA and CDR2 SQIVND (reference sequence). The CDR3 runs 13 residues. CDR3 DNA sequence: TGTGCCAGTAGACCGACAGTGAACACTGAAGCTTTCTTT. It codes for CASRPTVNTEAFF.

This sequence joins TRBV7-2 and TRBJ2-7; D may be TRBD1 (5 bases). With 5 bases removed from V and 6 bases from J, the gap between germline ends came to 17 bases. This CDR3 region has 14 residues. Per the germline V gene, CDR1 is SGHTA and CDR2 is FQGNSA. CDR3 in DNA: TGTGCCAGCAGCCCACCGTCGCCCAGGGCCGAGCAGTACTTC. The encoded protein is CASSPPSPRAEQYF.

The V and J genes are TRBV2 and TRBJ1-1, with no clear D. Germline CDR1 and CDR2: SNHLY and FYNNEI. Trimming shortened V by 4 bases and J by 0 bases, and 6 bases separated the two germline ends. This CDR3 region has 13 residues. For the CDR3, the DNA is TGTGCCAGCAGTGCGCACATGAACACTGAAGCTTTCTTT. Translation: CASSAHMNTEAFF.

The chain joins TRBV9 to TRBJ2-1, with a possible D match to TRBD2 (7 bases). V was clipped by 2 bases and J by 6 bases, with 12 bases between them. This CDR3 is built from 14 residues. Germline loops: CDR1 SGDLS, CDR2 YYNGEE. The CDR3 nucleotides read TGTGCCAGCAGCGTGGTGGGAGGGGGCAATGAGCAGTTCTTC. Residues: CASSVVGGGNEQFF.

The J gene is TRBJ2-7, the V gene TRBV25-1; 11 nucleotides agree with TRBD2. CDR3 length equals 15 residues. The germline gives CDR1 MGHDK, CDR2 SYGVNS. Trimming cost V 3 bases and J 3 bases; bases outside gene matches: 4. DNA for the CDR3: TGTGCCAGCAGTGAGCCTAGCGGGAGGAACTACGAGCAGTACTTC. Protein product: CASSEPSGRNYEQYF.